Presented here are 20 T cell receptor beta chains from one specimen sequenced in a study of T-cell memory formation after mild COVID-19. MiXCR, run by TCRdb on the 5' RACE reads, gives a single entry per CDR3 protein. The sample includes around 250,000 distinct CDR3 sequences, 16% of them seen just once. Material: PBMCs or a T cell subset sorted from them (not recorded which). These receptors were obtained from a man aged 18-30 years who had mild COVID-19 (a few samples of this study predate the infection). Cell type and time point are not known.

This clonotype has just a few counts. V usage is TRBV6-6 and J usage is TRBJ1-2; D not certain. The germline V gene encodes CDR1 MNHNY and CDR2 SVGAGI (reference sequence). CDR3 length: 16 amino acids. Between the trimmed V and J ends, which lost 3 bases and 4 bases, there was a span of 18 bases. The CDR3 DNA sequence: TGTGCCAGCAGTTATACTACCCTAACACGGATCTATGGCTACACCTTC. This gives the protein CASSYTTLTRIYGYTF.

For the CDR3, the DNA is TGTGCCTGGAGCACAGGGAGGGACAATGAGCAGTTCTTC. Encoded protein: CAWSTGRDNEQFF. The chain employs TRBV30 and TRBJ2-1, with a weak D call TRBD2 (7 bases). V lost 3 bases to trimming and J lost 5 bases, with 11 bases between them. The CDR3 is 13 amino acids. CDR1 is GTSNPN, CDR2 SVGIG, per germline (reference sequence). Complete variable domain (other parts from reference TRBV30 and TRBJ2-1): SQTIHQWPATLVQPVGSPLSLECTVEGTSNPNLYWYRQAAGRGLQLLFYSVGIGQISSEVPQNLSASRPQDRQFILSSKKLLLSDSGFYLCAWSTGRDNEQFFGPGTRLTVL.

This clonotype occurred a few times. The chain joins TRBV15 to TRBJ2-5, with D unresolved. V was shortened by 0 bases and J by 5 bases, with 4 bases between the two germline ends. This CDR3 is 12 amino acids long. Germline lookup yields CDR1 LNHNV and CDR2 YYDKDF (reference sequence). This chain's CDR3 is CATSRDAETQYF. The CDR3 DNA reads TGTGCCACCAGCAGAGATGCGGAGACCCAGTACTTC.

This clonotype was detected only a few times. The chain joins TRBV18 to TRBJ1-6, with D perhaps TRBD1 (6 bases). The CDR3 is made up of 16 amino acids. CDR1 and CDR2 from the germline V gene are KGHSH and LQKENI. Trimming cost V 3 bases and J 10 bases, with 19 bases left between them. In DNA, the CDR3 is TGTGCCAGCTCACCGAGGGCACAGGGTAAGCGATCACCCCTCCACTTT. This sequence encodes CASSPRAQGKRSPLHF.

V and J are TRBV7-9 and TRBJ2-5, with 8 nucleotides matching TRBD2. The V gene end was trimmed by 9 bases and the J gene end by 6 bases; junction bases not matched to a gene: 3. Germline V gene lookup returns CDR1 SEHNR and CDR2 FQNEAQ (reference sequence). The CDR3 has 11 amino acids. CDR3 loop: CASSGEQTQYF. As DNA, the CDR3 is TGTGCCAGTAGCGGGGAGCAGACCCAGTACTTC.

The rearrangement uses TRBV6-5 and TRBJ1-2; D not resolved. Germline CDR1 MNHEY, CDR2 SVGAGI. The CDR3 runs 13 residues. The germline V and J ends were trimmed by 4 bases and 3 bases, with 9 bases remaining between them. The CDR3 DNA reads TGTGCCAGCAGTTTTGGCATATACTATGGCTACACCTTC. This codes for CASSFGIYYGYTF.

This clonotype showed up many times. The chain couples TRBV11-2 to TRBJ2-5; TRBD2 agrees at 13 bases. The germline CDR1 and CDR2 sequences are SGHAT and FQNNGV. The CDR3 totals 15 residues. Trimming cost V 5 bases and J 2 bases; bases outside gene matches: 2. This CDR3 reads CASSPGLAGQETQYF. DNA of the CDR3: TGTGCCAGCAGCCCGGGACTAGCGGGGCAAGAGACCCAGTACTTC. Together with reference TRBV11-2 and TRBJ2-5, the CDR3 gives the full variable domain: EAGVAQSPRYKIIEKRQSVAFWCNPISGHATLYWYQQILGQGPKLLIQFQNNGVVDDSQLPKDRFSAERLKGVDSTLKIQPAKLEDSAVYLCASSPGLAGQETQYFGPGTRLLVL.

This clonotype appeared a few times. The rearrangement joins TRBV20-1 to TRBJ2-7; TRBD1 agrees at 7 bases. The CDR3 extends over 13 amino acids. Looked up from germline, CDR1 is DFQATT and CDR2 is SNEGSKA (reference sequence). Unmatched junction bases numbered 7, after V lost 6 bases and J lost 2 bases. CDR3 amino acids: CSAWGQRTYEQYF. The CDR3 DNA reads TGCAGTGCCTGGGGACAGAGGACCTACGAGCAGTACTTC.

This clonotype has a handful of counts. The chain carries TRBV7-6 and TRBJ2-5; D tentatively fits TRBD1 or TRBD2 (5 bases each). This CDR3 has 15 amino acids. Germline CDR1 reads SGHVS; CDR2 reads FNYEAQ. Between the trimmed V and J ends, which lost 4 bases and 2 bases, there was a span of 14 bases. CDR3 nucleotides: TGTGCCAGCAGCTGGCGGCCGGGGCCACAAGAGACCCAGTACTTC. Its translation is CASSWRPGPQETQYF.

This clonotype was recorded a few times. The chain uses TRBV12-3 or TRBV12-4 and TRBJ2-5; TRBD2 is a possible D gene (5 bases). V dropped 5 bases and J dropped 4 bases, with 17 bases sitting between them. This CDR3 has 15 amino acids. The CDR3 bases are TGTGCCAGCAGTGGCTGGACTGAGGGTGGAGAGACCCAGTACTTC. Translating gives CASSGWTEGGETQYF.

Only a few counts were recorded for this clonotype. The chain carries TRBV20-1 and TRBJ2-1; 7 bases agree with TRBD2. The CDR3 sequence is 12 residues long. CDR1 is DFQATT, CDR2 SNEGSKA, per germline (reference sequence). Trimming removed 6 bases from V and 7 bases from J; junction bases left unmatched: 6. CDR3 amino acids: CSALGLGNEQFF. The CDR3 bases are TGCAGTGCCCTAGGACTAGGTAATGAGCAGTTCTTC.

The rearrangement uses TRBV30 and TRBJ2-7; D not resolved. The CDR3 contains 9 residues. V dropped 4 bases and J dropped 5 bases, with 3 bases sitting between them. CDR1 is GTSNPN, CDR2 SVGIG, per germline (reference sequence). CDR3 in amino acids: CAWNHEQYF. Written as DNA, the CDR3 is TGTGCCTGGAACCACGAGCAGTACTTC.

This clonotype appeared a few times. The chain recombines TRBV29-1 with TRBJ2-3, with TRBD2 matching over 8 bases. CDR3 length: 14 amino acids. V lost 2 bases, J lost 5 bases, and 6 bases stayed unmatched. Germline V lookup: CDR1 SQVTM, CDR2 ANQGSEA. CDR3 bases: TGCAGCGTTGAATCGGGGGGGCCGCAAGATACGCAGTATTTT. It translates to CSVESGGPQDTQYF.

J is TRBJ2-7 and V is TRBV6-5; tentative D call: TRBD2 (6 bases). Germline CDR1 MNHEY, CDR2 SVGAGI. Deletions cut 6 bases from V and 0 bases from J, with 12 bases between. The CDR3 runs to 14 residues. The CDR3 is CASRLAFSSYEQYF. CDR3 DNA: TGTGCCAGCAGGCTAGCGTTTAGCTCCTACGAGCAGTACTTC.

This CDR3 is CSAGDGKNTEAFF. CDR3 in DNA: TGCAGTGCAGGCGACGGAAAGAACACTGAAGCTTTCTTT. The chain links TRBV20-1 to TRBJ1-1; D is unclear. The CDR3 runs 13 residues. Germline CDR1 and CDR2: DFQATT and SNEGSKA (reference sequence). V shed 6 bases and J shed 1 base, with 12 bases lying between them.

This chain uses TRBV5-1 with TRBJ2-3, with D unclear. The ends were cut back, 2 bases at V and 10 bases at J, with 14 bases in the middle. Germline assignment: CDR1 SGHRS and CDR2 YFSETQ. This CDR3 is 13 amino acids long. CDR3 amino acids: CASSFLPVKSQYF. For the CDR3, the DNA is TGCGCCAGCAGCTTCTTGCCCGTCAAATCGCAGTATTTT.

V and J are TRBV6-2 or TRBV6-3 and TRBJ1-5; maybe TRBD1 (6 bases). The CDR3 consists of 13 residues. Germline V gives CDR1 MNHEY, CDR2 SVGEGT. Trimming cost V 5 bases and J 6 bases, with 11 bases left between them. The CDR3, as DNA: TGTGCCAGCAGTAGGGGGTTGGCTCAGCCCCAGCATTTT. It yields the protein CASSRGLAQPQHF.

This clonotype was seen a few times. The CDR3 sequence is CASSTSGGGYNEQFF. For the CDR3, the DNA is TGTGCCAGCAGCACTTCGGGGGGCGGCTACAATGAGCAGTTCTTC. The J gene is TRBJ2-1, the V gene TRBV11-2, with a possible D match to TRBD2 (7 bases). CDR1 and CDR2 (germline): SGHAT, FQNNGV. The CDR3 contains 15 residues. V lost 5 bases to trimming and J lost 3 bases, with 14 bases between them. Filled out from reference TRBV11-2 and TRBJ2-1, the complete variable domain reads EAGVAQSPRYKIIEKRQSVAFWCNPISGHATLYWYQQILGQGPKLLIQFQNNGVVDDSQLPKDRFSAERLKGVDSTLKIQPAKLEDSAVYLCASSTSGGGYNEQFFGPGTRLTVL.

The sample holds a few counts of this clonotype. This chain joins TRBV6-2 or TRBV6-3 and TRBJ1-5; 7 positions match TRBD1. The germline gives CDR1 MNHEY, CDR2 SVGEGT. The CDR3 sequence is 13 residues long. V trimming: 8 bases; J trimming: 4 bases; junction bases outside the gene matches: 5. The CDR3 coding sequence is TGTGCCAGCCAAACAGGGGCTAATCAGCCCCAGCATTTT. It translates to CASQTGANQPQHF.

This clonotype appeared many times. The chain is built from TRBV7-2 and TRBJ2-7; 8 bases agree with TRBD2. The germline CDR1 and CDR2 sequences are SGHTA and FQGNSA. J lost 2 bases, V lost 5 bases, and 14 bases had no gene match. CDR3 length equals 17 residues. DNA for the CDR3: TGTGCCAGCAGCACCCGGGGAAGCGGGGGACTAACCTACGAGCAGTACTTC. Protein sequence: CASSTRGSGGLTYEQYF.